This entry lists 26 T cell receptor beta chains sequenced from one sample in a study of human T cells and chemical hapten exposure (dated by TCRdb to about 2021). Total RNA was extracted from unfractionated whole blood that had been collected in Tempus Blood RNA tubes. Library generation was performed with 5' RACE. Data came from an Illumina MiSeq. TCRdb cleaned the public reads at Q25 with fastp, built clones with MiXCR and kept in-frame beta chains. Rows merge per CDR3 protein into single entries with the most common DNA and genes. The sample table holds tens of thousands of distinct CDR3 sequences, of which roughly 8% were seen once. The top ten hold roughly 2.4% of the sample. These receptors all come from a male donor in good health.

This clonotype was picked up many times. This sequence joins TRBV6-1 and TRBJ1-2, with 7 bases identical to TRBD1. CDR3 length: 13 amino acids. With 7 bases clipped from V and 3 bases from J, the junction kept 5 bases outside the gene matches. CDR1 MNHNS and CDR2 SASEGT come from the germline V gene. The CDR3 sequence is CASTEGAYYGYTF. The CDR3 bases are TGTGCCAGCACGGAGGGGGCATACTATGGCTACACCTTC.

In its sample, this clonotype was seen a few times. This chain links TRBV19 with TRBJ2-2; 13 bases are a match to TRBD2. The CDR3 has 16 residues. V dropped 4 bases and J dropped 4; count of bases not matched to a gene: 3. The germline V gene encodes CDR1 LNHDA and CDR2 SQIVND (reference sequence). The chain's CDR3 is CASSRTSGGATGELFF. As DNA, the CDR3 is TGTGCCAGTAGTAGAACTAGCGGGGGGGCCACCGGGGAGCTGTTTTTT.

This clonotype was detected a few times. In DNA form, the CDR3 reads TGCGCCAGTCAAGCTTCCGACAGGGCCTACGAGCAGTACTTC. Translation gives CASQASDRAYEQYF. The chain combines TRBV5-1 with TRBJ2-7; TRBD1 matches at 7 bases. The germline V gene encodes CDR1 SGHRS and CDR2 YFSETQ. The CDR3 spans 14 residues. V lost 8 bases, J lost 2 bases, and 10 bases stayed unmatched.

This clonotype was seen many times. This chain joins TRBV6-5 and TRBJ2-1, with TRBD1 matching over 7 bases. Germline assignment: CDR1 MNHEY and CDR2 SVGAGI. The CDR3 is 13 residues long. The junction had 5 bases not matched to a gene; V was cut back by 5 bases and J by 7 bases. CDR3 coding DNA: TGTGCCAGCAGTCGGGACAGAAGAAATGAGCAGTTCTTC. Translating it yields CASSRDRRNEQFF.

Notes on this clonotype: It is likely a read error, because the conserved phenylalanine at the end of the CDR3 is missing. The rearrangement links TRBV7-6 to TRBJ2-1; a possible D gene is TRBD1 (5 bases). The V and J ends lost 0 bases and 4 bases respectively, with 10 bases between them. The CDR3 is 15 residues long. The germline V gene encodes CDR1 SGHVS and CDR2 FNYEAQ. The DNA of the CDR3 is TGTGCCAGCAGCTTAGCTAGTGGGGCTTACAATGAGCAGTTCTCC. Its translation is CASSLASGAYNEQFS.

In its sample, this clonotype was seen a few times. The V gene is TRBV6-5, the J gene TRBJ2-5; TRBD1 matches 10 bases. The CDR3 consists of 14 residues. Trimming took 7 bases from V and 3 from J; bases not matched to a gene: 5. The germline V gene encodes CDR1 MNHEY and CDR2 SVGAGI. For the CDR3, the DNA is TGTGCCAGCACGGACAGGGGGAGGGAAGAGACCCAGTACTTC. Translating gives CASTDRGREETQYF.

This clonotype was counted ten times or more. The genes are TRBV27 and TRBJ1-3; TRBD1 matches 8 bases. With 4 bases clipped from V and 2 bases from J, the junction kept 1 base outside the gene matches. The CDR3 extends over 14 amino acids. CDR1 is MNHEY and CDR2 is SMNVEV in the germline V gene (reference sequence). CDR3 protein: CASSSQGAGNTIYF. CDR3 nucleotides: TGTGCCAGCAGTTCACAGGGGGCTGGAAACACCATATATTTT.

This clonotype was seen repeatedly, ten times or more. V gene TRBV29-1 combines with J gene TRBJ1-1; tentatively, D is TRBD1 (5 bases). V gave up 4 bases and J gave up 1 base, with 10 bases separating them. The CDR3 has 13 amino acids. Germline V gene data show CDR1 as SQVTM and CDR2 as ANQGSEA. In DNA, the CDR3 is TGCAGCGTTGGGGACGCCGGGAACACTGAAGCTTTCTTT. Translation: CSVGDAGNTEAFF.

This clonotype showed up many times. The chain joins TRBV3-1 to TRBJ1-3; D not resolved. V was clipped by 5 bases and J by 0 bases, with 14 bases between them. Germline V gene data show CDR1 as LGHDT and CDR2 as YNNKEL (reference sequence). The CDR3 consists of 16 residues. This CDR3 is CASSREVGGSGNTIYF. The CDR3 DNA sequence: TGTGCCAGCAGCAGGGAGGTTGGCGGCTCTGGAAACACCATATATTTT.

Only a few counts were recorded for this clonotype. The V call is TRBV7-9, the J call TRBJ2-1; D is uncertain. This CDR3 is built from 13 residues. CDR1 SEHNR and CDR2 FQNEAQ come from the germline V gene (reference sequence). Trimming pared 7 bases from V and 10 bases from J, leaving 17 bases between. For the CDR3, the DNA is TGTGCCAGCAATCAGGCCCTAACGGACGAGCAGTTCTTC. This codes for CASNQALTDEQFF.

Concerning this clonotype: One end of the junction fails to match germline, which may point to a read error. This rearrangement joins TRBV29-1 to TRBJ2-1, with 9 bases that match TRBD1. The CDR3 runs 14 residues. CDR1 and CDR2 from the germline V gene are SQVTM and ANQGSEA. CDR3 loop: CSVEGTGYRNEQFF. In DNA, the CDR3 is TGCAGCGTGGAAGGGACAGGGTATCGTAATGAGCAGTTCTTC.

This sequence joins TRBV6-5 and TRBJ1-6; 7 nucleotides agree with TRBD1. CDR3 length: 16 amino acids. Trimming removed 2 bases from V and 7 bases from J; junction bases left unmatched: 8. The germline gives CDR1 MNHEY, CDR2 SVGAGI. The CDR3 DNA reads TGTGCCAGCAGTTACGACTCGGGACAGATGAATTCACCCCTCCACTTT. This sequence encodes CASSYDSGQMNSPLHF.

This clonotype was counted ten times or more. The chain joins TRBV11-2 to TRBJ2-3; possible D gene TRBD2, 5 bases. Germline-derived CDR1 and CDR2 are SGHAT and FQNNGV. Between the trimmed V and J ends, which lost 5 bases and 0 bases, there was a span of 12 bases. This CDR3 has 15 residues. For the CDR3, the DNA is TGTGCCAGCAGCCCCGGACTTATCAGCACAGATACGCAGTATTTT. Its translation is CASSPGLISTDTQYF.

In its sample, this clonotype was seen a few times. V usage is TRBV5-5 and J usage is TRBJ2-7; TRBD1 might be the D (5 bases). Trimming pared 0 bases from V and 0 bases from J, leaving 10 bases between. Germline lookup yields CDR1 SGHKS and CDR2 YYEKEE (reference sequence). This CDR3 has 15 amino acids. The CDR3 reads CASSLGLDSSYEQYF. CDR3 coding DNA: TGTGCCAGCAGCTTGGGCCTCGACAGCTCCTACGAGCAGTACTTC. The full variable domain, completed using reference TRBV5-5 and TRBJ2-7, is DAGVTQSPTHLIKTRGQQVTLRCSPISGHKSVSWYQQVLGQGPQFIFQYYEKEERGRGNFPDRFSARQFPNYSSELNVNALLLGDSALYLCASSLGLDSSYEQYFGPGTRLTVT.

This clonotype showed up many times. The chain carries TRBV7-7 and TRBJ2-5; 9 bases are shared with TRBD1. CDR3 length equals 13 residues. CDR1 is SSHAT, CDR2 FNYEAQ, per germline (reference sequence). V was clipped by 8 bases and J by 3 bases; unmatched bases: 4. In DNA, the CDR3 is TGTGCCAGCGGGGACAGGGTGAAAGAGACCCAGTACTTC. This translates into CASGDRVKETQYF.

The chain couples TRBV7-9 to TRBJ2-3; D is perhaps TRBD2 (6 bases). CDR3 length equals 16 residues. The germline V and J ends were trimmed by 5 bases and 1 base, with 16 bases remaining between them. Germline assignment: CDR1 SEHNR and CDR2 FQNEAQ (reference sequence). The CDR3 loop is CASSMISGSGTDTQYF. CDR3 in DNA: TGTGCCAGCAGCATGATTTCCGGGAGCGGCACAGATACGCAGTATTTT.

This clonotype was recorded a few times. V and J are TRBV6-5 and TRBJ1-5; 10 positions agree with TRBD1. CDR1 MNHEY and CDR2 SVGAGI come from the germline V gene. The V segment lost 5 bases and the J segment 5 bases; nucleotides outside the gene matches: 6. The CDR3 runs to 15 residues. The CDR3 DNA reads TGTGCCAGCAGTCGTCGACAGGGGGCCCATCAGCCCCAGCATTTT. Translating gives CASSRRQGAHQPQHF.

In this sample, this clonotype turned up many times. The rearrangement joins TRBV20-1 to TRBJ2-3; TRBD1 aligns across 11 bases. Germline V gives CDR1 DFQATT, CDR2 SNEGSKA (reference sequence). Unmatched junction bases numbered 5, after V lost 5 bases and J lost 4 bases. The CDR3 loop spans 14 amino acids. In nucleotides, the CDR3 is TGCAGTGCTCACCCGGGACAGGGGGCAGATACGCAGTATTTT. Its protein product is CSAHPGQGADTQYF.

This sequence joins TRBV12-3 or TRBV12-4 and TRBJ1-4, with TRBD1 as a possible D gene (5 bases). V lost 1 base and J 10 bases, leaving 16 bases between the germline ends. The CDR3 totals 15 residues. The CDR3 region is CASSLGIGAKGKLFF. The CDR3 coding sequence is TGTGCCAGCAGTTTAGGCATCGGGGCGAAGGGAAAACTGTTTTTT.

The table lists this clonotype with many counts. The chain joins TRBV11-3 to TRBJ2-3; TRBD2 is a possible D gene (6 bases). Germline-derived CDR1 and CDR2 are SGHNT and YENEEA. V was clipped by 4 bases and J by 4 bases, with 12 bases between them. This CDR3 is 14 amino acids long. The CDR3 DNA reads as TGTGCCAGCAGCTCCTGGGAGGCCCCAGATACGCAGTATTTT. It encodes CASSSWEAPDTQYF.

This clonotype was detected only a few times. The J gene is TRBJ1-5, the V gene TRBV5-5; unclear D gene. Looked up from germline, CDR1 is SGHKS and CDR2 is YYEKEE (reference sequence). This CDR3 has 16 amino acids. The V end lost 3 bases, the J end lost 5 bases, and 18 bases lay between the germline ends. CDR3 sequence (DNA): TGTGCCAGCAGCTCCGCTCCGGGCAGGCTCGATCAGCCCCAGCATTTT. It translates to CASSSAPGRLDQPQHF.

This clonotype came up a few times. The chain employs TRBV15 and TRBJ2-7; 7 nucleotides align to TRBD1. Germline V CDR1 and CDR2: LNHNV, YYDKDF (reference sequence). J lost 2 bases, V lost 3 bases, and 4 bases had no gene match. The CDR3 is made up of 14 amino acids. CDR3 in DNA: TGTGCCACCAGCAGGAGTCAGGGGGCCTACGAGCAGTACTTC. This codes for CATSRSQGAYEQYF.

Remarks on this clonotype: A much larger clone is a single base away; this may be a read error. No conserved phenylalanine or tryptophan is present at the end of the CDR3, so a read error is the likely explanation. This sequence joins TRBV9 and TRBJ2-3; D remains ambiguous. V gave up 3 bases and J gave up 0 bases, with 5 bases separating them. From germline, CDR1 is SGDLS and CDR2 YYNGEE. CDR3 length: 13 amino acids. The CDR3 reads CASSGTSTDTQYL. CDR3 nucleotide sequence: TGTGCCAGCAGCGGAACTAGCACAGATACGCAGTATTTA.

This clonotype was seen a handful of times. The chain links TRBV7-3 to TRBJ2-1; 10 bases map to TRBD2. The CDR3 loop spans 15 amino acids. Germline V gene lookup returns CDR1 SGHTA and CDR2 FQGTGA. The trim removed 5 bases at V and 7 bases at J, leaving 8 bases unmatched. As DNA, the CDR3 is TGTGCCAGCAGCCCGAATAGCGGGGGGTGGAATGAGCAGTTCTTC. Amino acid sequence: CASSPNSGGWNEQFF.

V gene TRBV7-2 combines with J gene TRBJ1-5, with unresolved D. V was clipped by 6 bases and J by 7 bases, with 19 bases between them. Germline V CDR1 and CDR2: SGHTA, FQGNSA. This CDR3 is built from 15 residues. The CDR3 sequence is CASSTLVGSTQPQHF. The DNA of the CDR3 is TGTGCCAGCAGTACACTCGTCGGCTCCACGCAGCCCCAGCATTTT.

This chain uses TRBV4-1 with TRBJ2-7; D uncertain. The V end was cut by 1 base, the J end by 5 bases, with 3 bases between. Germline values: CDR1 MGHRA, CDR2 YSYEKL. This CDR3 contains 11 residues. The CDR3 DNA sequence: TGCGCCAGCAGCCAAGCCCACGAGCAGTACTTC. Translated: CASSQAHEQYF.